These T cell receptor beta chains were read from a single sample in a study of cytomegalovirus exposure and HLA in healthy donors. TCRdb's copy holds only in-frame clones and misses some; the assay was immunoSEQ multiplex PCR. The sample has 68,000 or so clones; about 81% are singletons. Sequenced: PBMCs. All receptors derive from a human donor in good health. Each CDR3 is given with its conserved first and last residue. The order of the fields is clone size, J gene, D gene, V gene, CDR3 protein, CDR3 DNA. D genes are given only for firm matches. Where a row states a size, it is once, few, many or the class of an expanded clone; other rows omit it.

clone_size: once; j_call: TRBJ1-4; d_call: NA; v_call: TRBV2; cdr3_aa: CASSEIQDATNEKLFF; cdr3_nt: TGTGCCAGCAGTGAAATCCAGGATGCAACTAATGAAAAACTGTTTTTT
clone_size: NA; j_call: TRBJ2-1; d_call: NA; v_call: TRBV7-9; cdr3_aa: CASSATAMSSYNEQFF; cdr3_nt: TGTGCCAGCAGCGCGACAGCTATGAGCTCCTACAATGAGCAGTTCTTC
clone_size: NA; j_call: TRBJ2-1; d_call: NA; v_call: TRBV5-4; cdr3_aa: CASSPIRQGGSYNEQFF; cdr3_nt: TGTGCCAGCAGTCCCATACGGCAGGGAGGATCCTACAATGAGCAGTTCTTC
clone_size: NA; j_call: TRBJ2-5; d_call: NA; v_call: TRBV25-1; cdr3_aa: CASSELPKGIETQYF; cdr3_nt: TGTGCCAGCAGTGAATTACCGAAGGGGATAGAGACCCAGTACTTC
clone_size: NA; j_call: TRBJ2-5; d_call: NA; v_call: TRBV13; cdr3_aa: CASSSTGRIQETQYF; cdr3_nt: TGTGCCAGCAGCTCGACAGGGAGGATTCAAGAGACCCAGTACTTC
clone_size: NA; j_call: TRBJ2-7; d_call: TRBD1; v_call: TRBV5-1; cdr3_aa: CASSLRLGDSSYEQYF; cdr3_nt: TGCGCCAGCAGCTTGAGGTTAGGGGACAGCTCCTACGAGCAGTACTTC
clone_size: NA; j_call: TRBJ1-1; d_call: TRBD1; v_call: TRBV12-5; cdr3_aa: CASGFTGAPSGAFF; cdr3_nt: TGTGCTAGTGGATTTACAGGGGCTCCTTCGGGAGCTTTCTTT
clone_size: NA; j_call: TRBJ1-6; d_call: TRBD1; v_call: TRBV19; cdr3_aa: CASSIQDRGNSPLHF; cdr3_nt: TGTGCCAGTAGTATCCAGGACAGGGGAAATTCACCCCTCCACTTT
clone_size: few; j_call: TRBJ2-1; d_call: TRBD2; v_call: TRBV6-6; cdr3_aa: CASSQKLAGGPNEQFF; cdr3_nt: TGTGCCAGCAGCCAGAAACTAGCGGGGGGGCCGAATGAGCAGTTCTTC
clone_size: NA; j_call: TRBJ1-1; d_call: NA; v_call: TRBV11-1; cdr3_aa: CATGIMGNTEAFF; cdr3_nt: TGTGCCACCGGGATCATGGGGAACACTGAAGCTTTCTTT